These 3 T cell receptor beta chains came from one sample sequenced in a study of cytomegalovirus exposure and HLA in healthy donors. Sequenced by immunoSEQ multiplex PCR; TCRdb stores in-frame clones only, minus some. The sample holds some 110,000 clones; approximately 94% are singletons and the top ten take roughly 1.2%. The sequenced sample was PBMCs. These receptors all come from a woman aged 18-35 years in good health and CMV-seronegative.

The chain couples TRBV5-6 to TRBJ1-1, with D perhaps TRBD1 (6 bases). The CDR3 is 15 residues long. Germline values: CDR1 SGHDT, CDR2 YYEEEE. Trimming pared 3 bases from V and 4 bases from J, leaving 16 bases between. The DNA for the CDR3 is TGTGCCAGCAGCTGGGGAACAGGGATGTTCACTGAAGCTTTCTTT. The encoded protein is CASSWGTGMFTEAFF.

The chain combines TRBV4-1 with TRBJ1-1; no clear D gene. The V end lost 1 base, the J end lost 7 bases, and 7 bases lay between the germline ends. The CDR3 loop spans 12 amino acids. Germline loops: CDR1 MGHRA, CDR2 YSYEKL. The CDR3 sequence: CASSQVHGEAFF. The CDR3 nucleotides are TGCGCCAGCAGCCAAGTTCACGGTGAAGCTTTCTTT.

This sequence joins TRBV5-1 and TRBJ1-3, with D possibly matching TRBD1 (5 bases). CDR1 SGHRS and CDR2 YFSETQ come from the germline V gene. This CDR3 is 13 amino acids long. V was clipped by 5 bases and J by 6 bases, with 12 bases between them. CDR3 coding DNA: TGCGCCAGCAGTCAGGACGGACAAAACACCATATATTTT. Its protein product is CASSQDGQNTIYF.